Following are 27 T cell receptor beta chains from one sample sequenced in a study of beta chain features in type 1 diabetes. The isolated RNA, all of it, was reverse transcribed, so expressed TCRB transcripts were what got sequenced. Data came from immunoSEQ multiplex PCR; TCRdb stores just in-frame clones and leaves some out. This table has 250,000 to 350,000 clones, 12% to 15% appearing once. The specimen sequenced was central memory CD4+ T cells from blood. These receptors were obtained from a man in his thirties or forties in good health.

There are a few counts of this clone. V and J are TRBV11-2 and TRBJ2-2; no clear D. Trimming stripped 0 bases from V and 6 bases from J, with 5 bases between. The V gene's germline CDR1 is SGHAT and CDR2 FQNNGV. This CDR3 has 13 residues. The CDR3 nucleotides read TGTGCCAGCAGCTTAGACTACGCCGGGGAGCTGTTTTTT. Translated: CASSLDYAGELFF.

In this sample, this clone turned up a few times. V is TRBV4-2 and J is TRBJ1-1; no clear D gene. The CDR3 contains 13 residues. Germline-derived CDR1 and CDR2 are LGHNA and YNFKEQ. Between the trimmed V and J ends, which lost 0 bases and 8 bases, there was a span of 10 bases. The CDR3 region is CASSQEGGGEAFF. The DNA of the CDR3 is TGTGCCAGCAGCCAAGAAGGTGGAGGAGAAGCTTTCTTT.

The rearrangement links TRBV11-3 to TRBJ1-4; TRBD1 aligns across 8 bases. The germline CDR1 and CDR2 sequences are SGHNT and YENEEA. V was clipped by 8 bases and J by 11 bases; unmatched bases: 4. This CDR3 region has 11 residues. The DNA for the CDR3 is TGTGCCAGCTCCAGGGACAGGAAACTGTTTTTT. Amino acids: CASSRDRKLFF.

This clone was recorded a few times. The V and J genes are TRBV29-1 and TRBJ2-1, with D unclear. The CDR3 runs to 13 residues. The V gene lost 4 bases and the J gene lost 1 base, with 8 bases spanning the gap. Germline assignment: CDR1 SQVTM and CDR2 ANQGSEA. This chain's CDR3 is CSVGKASYNEQFF. For the CDR3, the DNA is TGCAGCGTTGGTAAAGCGTCCTACAATGAGCAGTTCTTC.

This clone appeared a few times. The J gene is TRBJ1-2, the V gene TRBV4-1, with D possibly TRBD1 on 5 matching bases. V was cut by 4 bases and J by 2 bases, with 14 bases left in between. The CDR3 length is 15 residues. Germline CDR1 is MGHRA and CDR2 is YSYEKL. CDR3: CASSPRDGQNYGYTF. The CDR3 DNA follows: TGCGCCAGCAGCCCTCGGGACGGTCAGAACTATGGCTACACCTTC.

This clone occurred a few times. This chain joins TRBV4-3 and TRBJ1-2; D is uncertain. V gave up 1 base and J gave up 5 bases, with 20 bases separating them. This CDR3 is built from 17 residues. Germline V gene lookup returns CDR1 LGHNA and CDR2 YSLEER. In nucleotides, the CDR3 is TGCGCCAGCAGCCAAGGAGGGTCGGGCGGTACTACTTATGGCTACACCTTC. The encoded protein is CASSQGGSGGTTYGYTF.

The chain uses TRBV11-2 and TRBJ1-2, with D unresolved. This CDR3 is built from 14 residues. Trimming shortened V by 5 bases and J by 6 bases, and 16 bases separated the two germline ends. Germline V gene data show CDR1 as SGHAT and CDR2 as FQNNGV. This chain's CDR3 is CASSRPAGRDGYTF. The CDR3 bases are TGTGCCAGCAGCCGCCCGGCAGGAAGGGATGGCTACACCTTC.

This clone appeared a few times. The chain joins TRBV7-2 to TRBJ2-5, with 9 bases aligning to TRBD2. The CDR3 is made up of 15 amino acids. The J segment lost 4 bases and the V segment lost 5 bases, leaving 8 bases of the junction unmatched. Germline V gene data show CDR1 as SGHTA and CDR2 as FQGNSA. CDR3 residues: CASSQEQAGGETQYF. CDR3 coding DNA: TGTGCCAGCAGCCAAGAGCAAGCGGGAGGAGAGACCCAGTACTTC.

The V call is TRBV11-3, the J call TRBJ2-3, with a tentative D call TRBD2 (7 bases). Germline CDR1 and CDR2: SGHNT and YENEEA. V was pared by 7 bases and J by 3 bases, with 17 bases between. The CDR3 spans 15 residues. Written as DNA, the CDR3 is TGTGCCAGCACCCAGGACGGGGGGCCAACAGATACGCAGTATTTT. Its translation is CASTQDGGPTDTQYF. Complete variable domain (other parts from reference TRBV11-3 and TRBJ2-3): EAGVVQSPRYKIIEKKQPVAFWCNPISGHNTLYWYLQNLGQGPELLIRYENEEAVDDSQLPKDRFSAERLKGVDSTLKIQPAELGDSAVYLCASTQDGGPTDTQYFGPGTRLTVL.

This clone occurred many times. Here the CDR3 reads CASSPGTDTQYF. The CDR3 DNA reads TGTGCCAGCTCACCAGGGACAGATACGCAGTATTTT. The chain recombines TRBV18 with TRBJ2-3; no firm D call. CDR3 size: 12 residues. CDR1 and CDR2 from the germline V gene are KGHSH and LQKENI. V was pared by 2 bases and J by 3 bases, with 3 bases between.

V is TRBV10-3 and J is TRBJ2-3; D possibly uses TRBD1 or TRBD2 (5 bases each). Germline CDR1 ENHRY, CDR2 SYGVKD. The length of the CDR3 is 11 residues. The V end lost 8 bases, the J end lost 4 bases, and 7 bases lay between the germline ends. The CDR3, as DNA: TGTGCCATCTGGGACGCAGATACGCAGTATTTT. This gives the protein CAIWDADTQYF.

The table lists this clone with a few counts. The rearrangement links TRBV11-2 to TRBJ2-5, with 10 bases aligning to TRBD2. Germline loops: CDR1 SGHAT, CDR2 FQNNGV. This CDR3 has 14 amino acids. V dropped 5 bases and J dropped 5; count of bases not matched to a gene: 5. CDR3 nucleotides: TGTGCCAGCAGCCGAGCGGGGGGGCTTGAGACCCAGTACTTC. Translation: CASSRAGGLETQYF.

The chain recombines TRBV7-3 with TRBJ2-7; perhaps TRBD2 as D (6 bases). Germline CDR1 reads SGHTA; CDR2 reads FQGTGA. CDR3 length equals 14 residues. Trimming cost V 2 bases and J 4 bases, with 12 bases left between them. The CDR3 here is CASSLDGRDYEQYV. The CDR3 nucleotides are TGTGCCAGCAGCTTAGACGGGCGGGATTACGAGCAGTACGTC.

V is TRBV19 and J is TRBJ2-7; D gene ambiguous. The CDR3 is made up of 12 amino acids. V lost 5 bases, J lost 0 bases, and 5 bases lay in between. Germline assignment: CDR1 LNHDA and CDR2 SQIVND (reference sequence). CDR3 in amino acids: CASSARSYEQYF. CDR3 coding DNA: TGTGCCAGTAGTGCACGCTCCTACGAGCAGTACTTC.

This clone was seen more than once but under ten times. This rearrangement joins TRBV11-2 to TRBJ2-1; D unclear. CDR1 is SGHAT, CDR2 FQNNGV, per germline. V dropped 4 bases and J dropped 6 bases, with 13 bases sitting between them. The CDR3 has 14 amino acids. Written as DNA, the CDR3 is TGTGCCAGCAGCTCATCTGCCGTTGTCAATGAGCAGTTCTTC. This gives the protein CASSSSAVVNEQFF.

CDR3 protein: CSVQTQTGATGELFF. The CDR3 DNA reads as TGCAGCGTACAAACCCAGACAGGGGCCACCGGGGAGCTGTTTTTT. This chain uses TRBV29-1 with TRBJ2-2, with TRBD1 matching over 8 bases. V shed 6 bases, J shed 4 bases, and the junction held 10 bases outside the gene matches. There are 15 residues in the CDR3. Germline CDR1 and CDR2: SQVTM and ANQGSEA.

A few counts support this clone. The chain employs TRBV5-4 and TRBJ1-2; the match to TRBD1 covers 7 bases. The CDR3 is 15 amino acids. The V segment lost 4 bases and the J segment 4 bases; nucleotides outside the gene matches: 10. Per germline, CDR1 SGHNT and CDR2 YYREEE (reference sequence). CDR3 DNA sequence: TGTGCCAGCAGCCCAATTACAGGGGACCCCTATGGCTACACCTTC. Translating gives CASSPITGDPYGYTF.

V usage is TRBV7-8 and J usage is TRBJ2-7; 9 bases are shared with TRBD1. The CDR3 extends over 16 amino acids. Germline loops: CDR1 SGHVS, CDR2 FQNEAQ. V trimming: 6 bases; J trimming: 2 bases; junction bases outside the gene matches: 11. The DNA for the CDR3 is TGTGCCAGCAGACCCGGACAGGGGAGTTTGACCTACGAGCAGTACTTC. Its protein product is CASRPGQGSLTYEQYF.

The table lists this clone with a few counts. The chain uses TRBV4-2 and TRBJ2-3; unclear D gene. Trimming shortened V by 4 bases and J by 0 bases, and 8 bases separated the two germline ends. The CDR3 extends over 14 amino acids. CDR1 is LGHNA and CDR2 is YNFKEQ in the germline V gene. DNA for the CDR3: TGTGCCAGCAGCCCAGGCCCCAGCACAGATACGCAGTATTTT. This gives the protein CASSPGPSTDTQYF.

The table lists this clone with a few counts. V usage is TRBV2 and J usage is TRBJ2-5, with 11 bases fitting TRBD2. J gave up 2 bases and V 5 bases, and 13 bases lay outside the gene matches. Germline V gene data show CDR1 as SNHLY and CDR2 as FYNNEI. CDR3 length equals 18 residues. CDR3 sequence (DNA): TGTGCCAGCAGTCCGACAACCCCCGGGACTAGCGGACAAGAGACCCAGTACTTC. Its translation is CASSPTTPGTSGQETQYF.

The chain has TRBV11-2 and TRBJ2-5, with 9 bases identical to TRBD2. Germline CDR1 reads SGHAT; CDR2 reads FQNNGV. The CDR3 sequence is 15 residues long. With V trimmed by 4 bases and J by 6 bases, 9 bases remained unmatched. The CDR3 here is CASSSSGGLRKTQYF. CDR3 DNA sequence: TGTGCCAGCAGCTCCAGCGGGGGGCTTAGAAAGACCCAGTACTTC.

This chain uses TRBV2 with TRBJ1-6; D gene unclear. V was clipped by 5 bases and J by 9 bases, with 11 bases between them. The germline gives CDR1 SNHLY, CDR2 FYNNEI. The CDR3 spans 13 residues. CDR3 loop: CASSSYGSSPLHF. CDR3 coding DNA: TGTGCCAGCAGTTCATACGGGAGTTCACCCCTCCACTTT.

V gene TRBV9 combines with J gene TRBJ2-1; 7 bases map to TRBD2. Germline-derived CDR1 and CDR2 are SGDLS and YYNGEE. The junction had 5 bases not matched to a gene; V was cut back by 3 bases and J by 5 bases. The CDR3 is 14 residues long. The CDR3 DNA reads TGTGCCAGCAGCGAGGCTAGCGGAAACAATGAGCAGTTCTTC. Protein sequence: CASSEASGNNEQFF.

This clone was detected a few times. The same CDR3 also results from other DNA sequences found in this sample. The V call is TRBV9, the J call TRBJ2-5, with D uncertain. V was pared by 2 bases and J by 2 bases, with 1 base between. CDR1 and CDR2 (germline): SGDLS, YYNGEE. There are 11 residues in the CDR3. The CDR3: CASSVQETQYF. CDR3 DNA: TGTGCCAGCAGCGTTCAAGAGACCCAGTACTTC.

This clone was detected a few times. This rearrangement joins TRBV4-1 to TRBJ2-3; 9 bases match TRBD2. This CDR3 region has 13 residues. Trimming took 0 bases from V and 14 from J; bases not matched to a gene: 6. The germline CDR1 and CDR2 sequences are MGHRA and YSYEKL. The CDR3 spells CASSQDAGTSPYF. The DNA for the CDR3 is TGCGCCAGCAGCCAAGATGCCGGGACTAGCCCGTATTTT.

This clone was seen a few times. The chain recombines TRBV19 with TRBJ1-2; 7 nucleotides match TRBD1. The CDR3 consists of 16 residues. V was pared by 5 bases and J by 4 bases, with 13 bases of the junction left unmatched. Germline CDR1 LNHDA, CDR2 SQIVND (reference sequence). As DNA, the CDR3 is TGTGCCAGTAGTGCACAGACAGGGATCGGCCCCTATGGCTACACCTTC. Amino acid sequence: CASSAQTGIGPYGYTF.

This clone was detected only a few times. DNA of the CDR3: TGTGCCAGCAGAGATCTCCCTCCCGGCACTGAAGCTTTCTTT. It yields the protein CASRDLPPGTEAFF. The chain recombines TRBV27 with TRBJ1-1; D remains unclear. CDR1 and CDR2 from the germline V gene are MNHEY and SMNVEV (reference sequence). V lost 6 bases and J 4 bases, leaving 15 bases between the germline ends. This CDR3 has 14 residues.